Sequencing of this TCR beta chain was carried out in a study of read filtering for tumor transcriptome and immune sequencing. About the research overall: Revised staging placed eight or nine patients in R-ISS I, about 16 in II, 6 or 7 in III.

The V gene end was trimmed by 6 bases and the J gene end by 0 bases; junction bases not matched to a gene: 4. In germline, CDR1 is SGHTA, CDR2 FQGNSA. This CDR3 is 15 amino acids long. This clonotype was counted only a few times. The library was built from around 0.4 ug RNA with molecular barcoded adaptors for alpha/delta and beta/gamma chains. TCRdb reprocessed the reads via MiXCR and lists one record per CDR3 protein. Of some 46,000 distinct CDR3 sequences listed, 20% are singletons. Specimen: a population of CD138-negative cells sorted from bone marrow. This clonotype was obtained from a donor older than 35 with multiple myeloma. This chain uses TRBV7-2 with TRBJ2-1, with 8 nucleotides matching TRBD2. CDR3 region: CASRGLAGSYNEQFF. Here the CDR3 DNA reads TGTGCCAGCAGAGGACTAGCAGGCTCCTACAATGAGCAGTTCTTC.